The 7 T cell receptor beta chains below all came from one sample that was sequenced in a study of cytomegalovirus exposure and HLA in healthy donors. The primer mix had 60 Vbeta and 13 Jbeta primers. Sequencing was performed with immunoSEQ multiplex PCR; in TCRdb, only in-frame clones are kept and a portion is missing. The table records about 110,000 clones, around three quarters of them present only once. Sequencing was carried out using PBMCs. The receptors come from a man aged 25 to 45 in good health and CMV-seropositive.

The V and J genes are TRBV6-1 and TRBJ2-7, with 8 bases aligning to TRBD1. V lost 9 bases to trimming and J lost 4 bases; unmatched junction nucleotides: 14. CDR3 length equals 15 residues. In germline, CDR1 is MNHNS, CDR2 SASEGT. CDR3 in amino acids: CASNDFWTGNYEQYF. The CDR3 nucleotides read TGTGCCAGTAACGATTTCTGGACAGGGAATTACGAGCAGTACTTC.

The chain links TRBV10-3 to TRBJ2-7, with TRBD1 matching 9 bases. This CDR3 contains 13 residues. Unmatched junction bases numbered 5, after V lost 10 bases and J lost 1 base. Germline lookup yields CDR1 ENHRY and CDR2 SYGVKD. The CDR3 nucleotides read TGTGCCACAACGGGACAGGGATCCTACGAGCAGTACTTC. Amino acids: CATTGQGSYEQYF.

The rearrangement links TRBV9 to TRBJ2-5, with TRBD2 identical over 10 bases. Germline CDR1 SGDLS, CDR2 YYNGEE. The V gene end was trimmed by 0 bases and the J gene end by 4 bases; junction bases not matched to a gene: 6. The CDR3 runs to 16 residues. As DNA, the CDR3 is TGTGCCAGCAGCGTAGCTACTTTAGCGGGGGGAGAGACCCAGTACTTC. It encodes CASSVATLAGGETQYF.

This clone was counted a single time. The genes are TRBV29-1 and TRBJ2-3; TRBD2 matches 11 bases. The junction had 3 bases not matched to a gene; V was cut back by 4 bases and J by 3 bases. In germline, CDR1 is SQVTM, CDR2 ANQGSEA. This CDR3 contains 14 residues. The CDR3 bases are TGCAGCGTTGGGATAGCGGGGGGGACAGATACGCAGTATTTT. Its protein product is CSVGIAGGTDTQYF.

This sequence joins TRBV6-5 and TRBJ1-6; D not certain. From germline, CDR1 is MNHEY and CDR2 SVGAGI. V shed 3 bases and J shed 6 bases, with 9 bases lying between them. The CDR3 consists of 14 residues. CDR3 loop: CASSYRPSNSPLHF. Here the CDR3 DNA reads TGTGCCAGCAGTTATAGGCCTAGTAATTCACCCCTCCACTTT.

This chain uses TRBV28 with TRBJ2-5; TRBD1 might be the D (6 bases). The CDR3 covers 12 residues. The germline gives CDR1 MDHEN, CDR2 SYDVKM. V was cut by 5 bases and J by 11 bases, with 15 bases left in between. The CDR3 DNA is TGTGCCAGCAGTCCACAGGGTGGGGTGCAGTACTTC. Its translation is CASSPQGGVQYF.

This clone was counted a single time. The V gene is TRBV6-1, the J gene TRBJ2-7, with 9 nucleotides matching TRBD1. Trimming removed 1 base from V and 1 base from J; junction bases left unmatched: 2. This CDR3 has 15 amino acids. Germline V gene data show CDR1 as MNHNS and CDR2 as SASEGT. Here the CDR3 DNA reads TGTGCCAGCAGTGAAGGACAGGGGGGATCCTACGAGCAGTACTTC. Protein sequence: CASSEGQGGSYEQYF.